This is a list of T cell receptor beta chains from one sample in a study of control samples from healthy donors and cancer patients. Some clones are missing from TCRdb's copy, which holds only in-frame ones; the method was immunoSEQ multiplex PCR. The sample contains about 160,000 clones, 85% to 95% of which appear only once. The material sequenced was blood. These receptors originate from a woman aged 55-70 years in good health. The CDR3 runs from the conserved cysteine through the conserved F or W. A D gene is named only where the DNA matches it firmly. Only some rows state a clone size, as once, few, many or a class for expanded clones.

clone_size: .; v_call: TRBV29-1; d_call: .; j_call: TRBJ1-1; cdr3_aa: CSARNSFTEAFF; cdr3_nt: TGCAGCGCAAGGAACTCCTTCACTGAAGCTTTCTTT
clone_size: .; v_call: TRBV18; d_call: .; j_call: TRBJ1-2; cdr3_aa: CASSPEIRARGRNYGYTF; cdr3_nt: .
clone_size: few; v_call: TRBV28; d_call: .; j_call: TRBJ1-5; cdr3_aa: CASISQSGWNQPQHF; cdr3_nt: TGTGCCAGCATCTCACAGTCGGGCTGGAATCAGCCCCAGCATTTT
clone_size: .; v_call: TRBV6-6; d_call: .; j_call: TRBJ2-7; cdr3_aa: CASRPDSLTYEQYF; cdr3_nt: TGTGCCAGCAGGCCGGACAGCTTAACCTACGAGCAGTACTTC
clone_size: .; v_call: TRBV29-1; d_call: TRBD2; j_call: TRBJ2-3; cdr3_aa: CSAGAGGVSTDTQYF; cdr3_nt: TGCAGCGCCGGAGCGGGGGGCGTTAGCACAGATACGCAGTATTTT
clone_size: .; v_call: TRBV6-5; d_call: .; j_call: TRBJ2-2; cdr3_aa: CASSLFGVSGGELFF; cdr3_nt: TGTGCCAGCAGCCTCTTCGGGGTGTCTGGTGGGGAGCTGTTTTTT
clone_size: .; v_call: TRBV7-2; d_call: .; j_call: TRBJ2-5; cdr3_aa: CASSFNRDQETQYF; cdr3_nt: TGTGCCAGCAGCTTCAACCGGGACCAAGAGACCCAGTACTTC
clone_size: once; v_call: TRBV6-2/TRBV6-3; d_call: .; j_call: TRBJ1-1; cdr3_aa: CASSRQIVNTEAFF; cdr3_nt: TGTGCCAGCAGCCGACAGATTGTGAACACTGAAGCTTTCTTT
clone_size: .; v_call: TRBV5-1; d_call: .; j_call: TRBJ2-7; cdr3_aa: CASSLGAGKYEQYF; cdr3_nt: TGCGCCAGCAGCTTGGGGGCAGGAAAGTACGAGCAGTACTTC
clone_size: .; v_call: TRBV7-2; d_call: .; j_call: TRBJ1-1; cdr3_aa: CASSLLGTKNTEAFF; cdr3_nt: TGTGCCAGCAGCTTACTAGGGACTAAAAACACTGAAGCTTTCTTT
clone_size: once; v_call: TRBV4-3; d_call: TRBD2; j_call: TRBJ2-7; cdr3_aa: CASSQDKRGGFHEQYF; cdr3_nt: TGCGCCAGCAGCCAAGATAAACGGGGGGGCTTCCACGAGCAGTACTTC
clone_size: .; v_call: TRBV11-2; d_call: .; j_call: TRBJ1-6; cdr3_aa: CASSLEQGAYNSPLHF; cdr3_nt: TGTGCCAGCAGCTTAGAGCAGGGTGCTTATAATTCACCCCTCCACTTT
clone_size: .; v_call: TRBV5-1; d_call: TRBD2; j_call: TRBJ2-1; cdr3_aa: CASSANSGGYNEQFF; cdr3_nt: TGCGCCAGCAGCGCAAATAGCGGGGGATACAATGAGCAGTTCTTC
clone_size: .; v_call: TRBV9; d_call: .; j_call: TRBJ2-3; cdr3_aa: CASSVAITSTDTQYF; cdr3_nt: TGTGCCAGCAGCGTAGCCATCACTAGCACAGATACGCAGTATTTT
clone_size: .; v_call: TRBV14; d_call: .; j_call: TRBJ1-4; cdr3_aa: CASSQINRAVKLFF; cdr3_nt: TGTGCCAGCAGCCAAATCAACAGGGCGGTAAAACTGTTTTTT
clone_size: once; v_call: TRBV5-1; d_call: TRBD1; j_call: TRBJ1-1; cdr3_aa: CASSQGQGAEAFF; cdr3_nt: TGCGCCAGCAGCCAGGGACAGGGGGCTGAAGCTTTCTTT
clone_size: .; v_call: TRBV7-2; d_call: .; j_call: TRBJ1-2; cdr3_aa: CASSLEARLSGYTF; cdr3_nt: TGTGCCAGCAGCTTAGAGGCCCGACTGAGTGGCTACACCTTC
clone_size: .; v_call: TRBV30; d_call: .; j_call: TRBJ1-2; cdr3_aa: CAWGIGGVNYGYTF; cdr3_nt: TGTGCCTGGGGGATCGGAGGGGTTAACTATGGCTACACCTTC
clone_size: .; v_call: TRBV19; d_call: .; j_call: TRBJ2-1; cdr3_aa: CASSIRGDEQFF; cdr3_nt: TGTGCCAGTAGTATTCGGGGCGATGAGCAGTTCTTC
clone_size: .; v_call: TRBV5-1; d_call: .; j_call: TRBJ1-5; cdr3_aa: CASSLELWGEPQHF; cdr3_nt: TGCGCCAGCAGCTTGGAATTGTGGGGGGAGCCCCAGCATTTT
clone_size: .; v_call: TRBV19; d_call: .; j_call: TRBJ2-3; cdr3_aa: CASSIFFRGLGSDTQYF; cdr3_nt: TGTGCCAGTAGTATTTTCTTCCGGGGTCTGGGGTCAGATACGCAGTATTTT
clone_size: few; v_call: TRBV30; d_call: .; j_call: TRBJ1-6; cdr3_aa: CAWSVQGDSPLHF; cdr3_nt: TGTGCCTGGAGTGTACAAGGAGATTCACCCCTCCACTTT
clone_size: .; v_call: TRBV4-3; d_call: TRBD2; j_call: TRBJ2-1; cdr3_aa: CASSQEWSGGSHHEQFF; cdr3_nt: TGCGCCAGCAGCCAAGAATGGAGCGGGGGGTCCCACCATGAGCAGTTCTTC
clone_size: .; v_call: TRBV5-6; d_call: .; j_call: TRBJ2-7; cdr3_aa: CASSQSYEQYF; cdr3_nt: TGTGCCAGCAGCCAGTCCTACGAGCAGTACTTC
clone_size: .; v_call: TRBV5-5; d_call: .; j_call: TRBJ1-5; cdr3_aa: CASSFGGSNQPQHF; cdr3_nt: TGTGCCAGCAGCTTCGGGGGCAGCAATCAGCCCCAGCATTTT
clone_size: few; v_call: TRBV27; d_call: TRBD1; j_call: TRBJ1-5; cdr3_aa: CASSPTRDSYNQPQHF; cdr3_nt: TGTGCCAGCAGTCCCACCCGGGACAGCTACAATCAGCCCCAGCATTTT